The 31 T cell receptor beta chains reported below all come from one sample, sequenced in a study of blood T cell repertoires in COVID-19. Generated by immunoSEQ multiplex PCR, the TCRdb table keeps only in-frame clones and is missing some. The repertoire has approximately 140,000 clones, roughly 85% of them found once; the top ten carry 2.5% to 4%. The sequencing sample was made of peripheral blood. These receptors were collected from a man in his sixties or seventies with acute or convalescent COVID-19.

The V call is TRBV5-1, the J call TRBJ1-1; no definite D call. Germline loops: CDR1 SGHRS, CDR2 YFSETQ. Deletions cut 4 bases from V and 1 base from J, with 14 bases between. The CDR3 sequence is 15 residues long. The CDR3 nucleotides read TGCGCCAGCAGCCCCCATGGCGGTCAGAACACTGAAGCTTTCTTT. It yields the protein CASSPHGGQNTEAFF.

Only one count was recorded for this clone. The CDR3 reads CAISVQDNEQFF. The CDR3 nucleotides read TGTGCCATCAGTGTGCAGGACAATGAGCAGTTCTTC. The J gene is TRBJ2-1, the V gene TRBV10-3; D gene unclear. Trimming cost V 4 bases and J 5 bases, with 6 bases left between them. CDR1 is ENHRY, CDR2 SYGVKD, per germline. There are 12 residues in the CDR3.

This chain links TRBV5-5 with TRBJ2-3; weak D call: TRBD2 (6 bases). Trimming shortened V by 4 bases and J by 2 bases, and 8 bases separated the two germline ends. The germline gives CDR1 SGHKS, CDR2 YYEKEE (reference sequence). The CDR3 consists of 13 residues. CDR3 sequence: CASSRDFTDTQYF. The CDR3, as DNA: TGTGCCAGCAGCCGGGACTTCACAGATACGCAGTATTTT.

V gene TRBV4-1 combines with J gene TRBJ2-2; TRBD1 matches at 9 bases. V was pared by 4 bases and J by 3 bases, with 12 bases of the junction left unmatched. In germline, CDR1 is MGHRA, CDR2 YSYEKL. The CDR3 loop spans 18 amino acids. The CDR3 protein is CASSRSPDRGGHTGELFF. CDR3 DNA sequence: TGCGCCAGCAGCCGCTCCCCGGACAGGGGAGGTCACACCGGGGAGCTGTTTTTT.

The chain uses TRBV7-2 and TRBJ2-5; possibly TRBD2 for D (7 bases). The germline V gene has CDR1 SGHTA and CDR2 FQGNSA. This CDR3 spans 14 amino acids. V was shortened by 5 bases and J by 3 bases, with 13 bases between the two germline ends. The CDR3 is CASSKGGSEETQYF. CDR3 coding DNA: TGTGCCAGCAGCAAGGGGGGGTCGGAAGAGACCCAGTACTTC.

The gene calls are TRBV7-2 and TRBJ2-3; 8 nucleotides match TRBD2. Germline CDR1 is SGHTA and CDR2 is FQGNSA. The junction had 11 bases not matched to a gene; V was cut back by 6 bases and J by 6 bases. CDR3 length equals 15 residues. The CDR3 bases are TGTGCCAGCAGTTATCAAGCGGGAGAGGGGGATACGCAGTATTTT. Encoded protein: CASSYQAGEGDTQYF.

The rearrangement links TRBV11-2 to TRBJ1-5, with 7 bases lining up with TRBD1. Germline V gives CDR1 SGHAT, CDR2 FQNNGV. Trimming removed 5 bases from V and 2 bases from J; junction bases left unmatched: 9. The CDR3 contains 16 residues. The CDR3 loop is CASSPNFGQGNQPQHF. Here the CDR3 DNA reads TGTGCCAGCAGCCCCAACTTTGGACAGGGCAATCAGCCCCAGCATTTT.

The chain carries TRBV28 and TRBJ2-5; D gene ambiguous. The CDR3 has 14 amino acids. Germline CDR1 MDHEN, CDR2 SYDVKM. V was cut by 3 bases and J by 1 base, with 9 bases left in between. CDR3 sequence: CASSLVTGQETQYF. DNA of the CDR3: TGTGCCAGCAGTTTGGTTACGGGCCAAGAGACCCAGTACTTC.

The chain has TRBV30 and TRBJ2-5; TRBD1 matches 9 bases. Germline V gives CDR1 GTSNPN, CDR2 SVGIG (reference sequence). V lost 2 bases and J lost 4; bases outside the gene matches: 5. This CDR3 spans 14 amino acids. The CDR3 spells CAWSPRTGVETQYF. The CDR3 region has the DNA TGTGCCTGGAGTCCCCGGACAGGGGTAGAGACCCAGTACTTC.

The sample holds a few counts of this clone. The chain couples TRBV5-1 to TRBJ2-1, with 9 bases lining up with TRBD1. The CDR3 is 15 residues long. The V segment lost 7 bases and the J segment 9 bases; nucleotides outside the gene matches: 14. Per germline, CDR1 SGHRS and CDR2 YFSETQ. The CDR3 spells CASGPLLDRGREQFF. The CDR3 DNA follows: TGCGCCAGCGGACCACTTCTGGACAGGGGCCGTGAGCAGTTCTTC.

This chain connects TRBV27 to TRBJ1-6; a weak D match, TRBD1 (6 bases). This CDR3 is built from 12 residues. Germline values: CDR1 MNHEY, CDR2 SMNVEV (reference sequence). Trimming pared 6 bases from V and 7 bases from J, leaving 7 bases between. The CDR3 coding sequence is TGTGCCAGCAGAACAGGGAATTCACCCCTCCACTTT. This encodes CASRTGNSPLHF.

CDR3 amino acids: CATSREGGSGNTIYF. The CDR3 DNA is TGTGCCACCAGCAGAGAAGGGGGCTCTGGAAACACCATATATTTT. The chain employs TRBV15 and TRBJ1-3; tentative D call: TRBD1 (6 bases). The CDR3 runs to 15 residues. Germline V gene data show CDR1 as LNHNV and CDR2 as YYDKDF (reference sequence). Deletions cut 0 bases from V and 0 bases from J, with 6 bases between.

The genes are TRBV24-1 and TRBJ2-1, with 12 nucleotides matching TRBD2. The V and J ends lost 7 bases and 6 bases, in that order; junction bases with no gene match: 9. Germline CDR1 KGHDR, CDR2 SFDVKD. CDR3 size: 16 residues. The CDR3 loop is CATSKWTSGTRNEQFF. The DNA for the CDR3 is TGTGCCACCAGCAAGTGGACTAGCGGGACCCGCAATGAGCAGTTCTTC.

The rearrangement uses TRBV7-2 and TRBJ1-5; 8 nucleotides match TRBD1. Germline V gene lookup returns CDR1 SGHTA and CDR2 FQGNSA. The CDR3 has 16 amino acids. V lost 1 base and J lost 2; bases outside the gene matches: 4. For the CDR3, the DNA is TGTGCCAGCAGCTTAGTAGCAGGGGGCGGCAATCAGCCCCAGCATTTT. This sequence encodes CASSLVAGGGNQPQHF.

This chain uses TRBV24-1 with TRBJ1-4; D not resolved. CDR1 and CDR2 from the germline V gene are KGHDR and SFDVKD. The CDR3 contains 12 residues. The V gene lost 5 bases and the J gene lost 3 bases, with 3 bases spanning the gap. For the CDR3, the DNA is TGTGCCACCAGTGGGCCTAATGAAAAACTGTTTTTT. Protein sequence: CATSGPNEKLFF.

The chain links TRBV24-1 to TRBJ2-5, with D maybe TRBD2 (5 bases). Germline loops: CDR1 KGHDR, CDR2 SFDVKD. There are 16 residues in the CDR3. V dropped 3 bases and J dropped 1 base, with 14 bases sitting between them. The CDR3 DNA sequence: TGTGCCACCAGTGATGCCGGGGTCGGAAGCCAAGAGACCCAGTACTTC. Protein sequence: CATSDAGVGSQETQYF.

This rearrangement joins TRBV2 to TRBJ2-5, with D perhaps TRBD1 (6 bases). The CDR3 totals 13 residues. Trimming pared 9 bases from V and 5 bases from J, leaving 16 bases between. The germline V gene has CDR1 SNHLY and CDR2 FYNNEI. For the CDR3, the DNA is TGTGCCAGTACGGACAGCCTCGGGGAGACCCAGTACTTC. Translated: CASTDSLGETQYF.

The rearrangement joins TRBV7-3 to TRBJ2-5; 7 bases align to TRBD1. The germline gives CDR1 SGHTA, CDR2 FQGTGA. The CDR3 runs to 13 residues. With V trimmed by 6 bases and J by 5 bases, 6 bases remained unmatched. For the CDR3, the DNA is TGTGCCAGCAGTCCGACAGGGAGTGAGACCCAGTACTTC. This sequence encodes CASSPTGSETQYF.

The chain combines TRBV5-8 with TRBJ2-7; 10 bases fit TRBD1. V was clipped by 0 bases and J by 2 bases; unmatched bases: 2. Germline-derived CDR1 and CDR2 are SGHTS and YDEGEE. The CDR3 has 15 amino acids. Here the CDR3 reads CASSLVGTGAYEQYF. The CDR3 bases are TGTGCCAGCAGCTTGGTGGGGACAGGGGCCTACGAGCAGTACTTC.

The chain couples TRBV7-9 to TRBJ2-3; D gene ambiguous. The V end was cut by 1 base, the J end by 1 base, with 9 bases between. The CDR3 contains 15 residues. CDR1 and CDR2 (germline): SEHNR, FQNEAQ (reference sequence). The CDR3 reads CASSLVELGTDTQYF. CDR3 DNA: TGTGCCAGCAGCTTAGTTGAGTTGGGCACAGATACGCAGTATTTT.

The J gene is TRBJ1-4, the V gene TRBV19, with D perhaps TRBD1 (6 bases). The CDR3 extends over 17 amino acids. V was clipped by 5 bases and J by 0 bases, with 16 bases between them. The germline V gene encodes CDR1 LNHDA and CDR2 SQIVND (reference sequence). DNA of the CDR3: TGTGCCAGTAGTCCCCTAGGGGACAAACCAACTAATGAAAAACTGTTTTTT. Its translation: CASSPLGDKPTNEKLFF.

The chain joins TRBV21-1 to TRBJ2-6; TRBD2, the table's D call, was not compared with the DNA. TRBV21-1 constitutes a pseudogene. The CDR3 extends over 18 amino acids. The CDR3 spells CASSKGRERDSGANVLTF. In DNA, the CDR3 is TGTGCCAGCAGCAAAGGGAGGGAGAGGGACTCTGGGGCCAACGTCCTGACTTTC.

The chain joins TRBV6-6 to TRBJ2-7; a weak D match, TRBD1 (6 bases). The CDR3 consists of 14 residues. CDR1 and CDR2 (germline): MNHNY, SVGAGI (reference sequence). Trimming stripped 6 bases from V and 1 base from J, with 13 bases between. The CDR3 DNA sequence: TGTGCCAGCAGCCTCAAAGGGGGTTCCTACGAGCAGTACTTC. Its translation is CASSLKGGSYEQYF.

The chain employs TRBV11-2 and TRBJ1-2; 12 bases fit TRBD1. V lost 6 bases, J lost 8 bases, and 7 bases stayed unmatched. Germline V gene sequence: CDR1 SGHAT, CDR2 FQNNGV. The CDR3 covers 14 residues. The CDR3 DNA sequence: TGTGCCAGCAGATCCCCCGGGACAGGGGGCGGCTACACCTTC. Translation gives CASRSPGTGGGYTF.

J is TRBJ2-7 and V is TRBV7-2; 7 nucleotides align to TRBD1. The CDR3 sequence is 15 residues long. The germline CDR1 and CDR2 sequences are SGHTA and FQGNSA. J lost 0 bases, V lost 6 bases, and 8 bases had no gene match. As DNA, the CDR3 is TGTGCCAGCAGAAAAACCGGGACAGACTCCTACGAGCAGTACTTC. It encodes CASRKTGTDSYEQYF.

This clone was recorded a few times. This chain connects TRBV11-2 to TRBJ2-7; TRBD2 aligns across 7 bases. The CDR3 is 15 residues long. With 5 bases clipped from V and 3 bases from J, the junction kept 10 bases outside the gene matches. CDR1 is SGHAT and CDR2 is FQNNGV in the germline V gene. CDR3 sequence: CASSISGAGFYEQYF. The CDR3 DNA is TGTGCCAGCAGCATCAGCGGGGCTGGCTTCTACGAGCAGTACTTC.

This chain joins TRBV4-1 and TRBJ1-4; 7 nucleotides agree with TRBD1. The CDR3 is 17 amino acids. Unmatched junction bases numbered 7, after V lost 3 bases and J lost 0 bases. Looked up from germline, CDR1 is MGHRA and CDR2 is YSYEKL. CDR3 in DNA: TGCGCCAGCAGCCAGGGACAGTTACTAGCAACTAATGAAAAACTGTTTTTT. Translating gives CASSQGQLLATNEKLFF.

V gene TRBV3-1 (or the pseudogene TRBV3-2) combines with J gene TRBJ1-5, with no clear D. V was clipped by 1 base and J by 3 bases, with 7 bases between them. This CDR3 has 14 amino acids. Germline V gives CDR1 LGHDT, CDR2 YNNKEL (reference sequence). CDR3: CASSQGYLNQPQHF. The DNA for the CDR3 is TGTGCCAGCAGCCAAGGCTACCTCAATCAGCCCCAGCATTTT.

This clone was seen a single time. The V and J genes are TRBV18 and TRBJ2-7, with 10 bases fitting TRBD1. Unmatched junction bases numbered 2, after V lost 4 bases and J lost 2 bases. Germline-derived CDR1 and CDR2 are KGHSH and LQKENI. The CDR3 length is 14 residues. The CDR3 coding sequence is TGTGCCAGCTCACGGGACAGGGGAACCTACGAGCAGTACTTC. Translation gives CASSRDRGTYEQYF. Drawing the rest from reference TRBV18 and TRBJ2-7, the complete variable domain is NAGVMQNPRHLVRRRGQEARLRCSPMKGHSHVYWYRQLPEEGLKFMVYLQKENIIDESGMPKERFSAEFPKEGPSILRIQQVVRGDSAAYFCASSRDRGTYEQYFGPGTRLTVT.

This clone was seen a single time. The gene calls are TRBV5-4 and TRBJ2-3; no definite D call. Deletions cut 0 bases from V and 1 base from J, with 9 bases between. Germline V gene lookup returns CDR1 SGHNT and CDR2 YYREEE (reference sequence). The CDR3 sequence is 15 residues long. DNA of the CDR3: TGTGCCAGCAGCTTGGACCCCGGAGGCACAGATACGCAGTATTTT. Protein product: CASSLDPGGTDTQYF.

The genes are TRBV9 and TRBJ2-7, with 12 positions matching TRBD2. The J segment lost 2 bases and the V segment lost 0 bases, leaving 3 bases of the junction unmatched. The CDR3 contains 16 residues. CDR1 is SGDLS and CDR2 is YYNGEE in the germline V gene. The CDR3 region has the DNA TGTGCCAGCAGCGTAGAAGGACTAGCGGGAACCTACGAGCAGTACTTC. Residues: CASSVEGLAGTYEQYF.